The 2 T cell receptor beta chains below were found in one sample sequenced in a study of blood T cell repertoires in COVID-19. Here immunoSEQ multiplex PCR was the method, and the copy in TCRdb shows in-frame clones only, minus some. The sample records about 160,000 clones, around 84% being singletons. Material for sequencing was PBMCs or T cells enriched from blood (not recorded which). The receptors stem from a middle-aged man who had recovered from COVID-19.

This chain uses TRBV10-3 with TRBJ1-5, with D possibly TRBD1 on 5 matching bases. Trimming took off 0 bases at V and 11 bases at J, with 20 bases between the two ends. The CDR3 loop spans 16 amino acids. Per the germline V gene, CDR1 is ENHRY and CDR2 is SYGVKD. CDR3: CAISESGGRLSSAQHF. CDR3 in DNA: TGTGCCATCAGTGAGTCGGGGGGACGTCTCTCATCAGCCCAGCATTTT.

Comment on this clone: Other DNA sequences in the sample encode the same CDR3. This CDR3 reads CASSKGQAYEQYV. CDR3 DNA: TGTGCCAGTAGTAAGGGACAGGCCTACGAGCAGTACGTC. This chain uses TRBV19 with TRBJ2-7; TRBD1 matches at 8 bases. This CDR3 comprises 13 residues. The V gene end was trimmed by 4 bases and the J gene end by 2 bases; junction bases not matched to a gene: 1. Germline lookup yields CDR1 LNHDA and CDR2 SQIVND (reference sequence).